Presented here are 16 T cell receptor beta chains from one specimen sequenced in a study of cytomegalovirus exposure and HLA in healthy donors. The PCR had 60 Vbeta and 13 Jbeta primers. Repertoires were generated with immunoSEQ multiplex PCR, while TCRdb's copy carries only in-frame clones and drops some. Of 150,000 to 200,000 clones listed, around 80% are singletons. The sample taken for sequencing was PBMCs. The receptors come from a female donor in good health and CMV-seronegative.

The chain carries TRBV15 and TRBJ2-2; the match to TRBD2 covers 7 bases. Looked up from germline, CDR1 is LNHNV and CDR2 is YYDKDF (reference sequence). The CDR3 covers 17 residues. V gave up 6 bases and J gave up 7 bases; unmatched junction bases: 17. In DNA form, the CDR3 reads TGTGCCACCAGGGGGGGAGGGGCGGTCCGGTTCGGCGGGGAGCTGTTTTTT. Protein product: CATRGGGAVRFGGELFF.

The chain combines TRBV7-3 with TRBJ1-1; 7 bases agree with TRBD1. Germline CDR1 is SGHTA and CDR2 is FQGTGA. The ends lost 5 bases at V and 5 bases at J; junction bases unmatched: 5. This CDR3 is built from 13 residues. CDR3 in DNA: TGTGCCAGCAGCCCCTCAGGGGGGACTGAAGCTTTCTTT. Translating it yields CASSPSGGTEAFF. The complete variable domain, with remaining parts taken from reference TRBV7-3 and TRBJ1-1, reads GAGVSQTPSNKVTEKGKYVELRCDPISGHTALYWYRQSLGQGPEFLIYFQGTGAADDSGLPNDRFFAVRPEGSVSTLKIQRTERGDSAVYLCASSPSGGTEAFFGQGTRLTVV.

This chain uses TRBV7-2 with TRBJ2-3; 14 positions match TRBD2. V trimming: 1 base; J trimming: 1 base; junction bases outside the gene matches: 4. The germline V gene has CDR1 SGHTA and CDR2 FQGNSA. The CDR3 sequence is 18 residues long. This CDR3 reads CASSLVPGLAGGTDTQYF. The CDR3 nucleotides read TGTGCCAGCAGCTTAGTCCCGGGACTAGCGGGAGGCACAGATACGCAGTATTTT.

The chain recombines TRBV4-1 with TRBJ1-1, with D possibly TRBD1 on 5 matching bases. This CDR3 has 15 amino acids. The germline V and J ends were trimmed by 3 bases and 0 bases, with 11 bases remaining between them. Germline V gene lookup returns CDR1 MGHRA and CDR2 YSYEKL. CDR3 in DNA: TGCGCCAGCAGCCAGACGACAGTGATGAACACTGAAGCTTTCTTT. This encodes CASSQTTVMNTEAFF.

This clone has just one count. The chain couples TRBV27 to TRBJ1-6, with a tentative D call TRBD1 (6 bases). The germline CDR1 and CDR2 sequences are MNHEY and SMNVEV (reference sequence). This CDR3 is 16 amino acids long. Trimming cost V 5 bases and J 3 bases, with 14 bases left between them. The CDR3 loop is CASSPDRAHYNSPLHF. CDR3 bases: TGTGCCAGCAGTCCGGACAGAGCCCACTATAATTCACCCCTCCACTTT.

The J gene is TRBJ1-1, the V gene TRBV28; TRBD1 aligns across 8 bases. Germline V CDR1 and CDR2: MDHEN, SYDVKM. V gave up 4 bases and J gave up 11 bases; unmatched junction bases: 15. The CDR3 is 15 amino acids. The CDR3: CASSSLDRGSVEAFF. CDR3 bases: TGTGCCAGCAGTTCCTTAGACAGGGGTTCGGTGGAGGCTTTCTTT.

This clone was counted between two and nine times. The CDR3 nucleotides read TGTGCCTGGAGAGACACAGTGGGGGAGGATAATGAAAAACTGTTTTTT. The encoded protein is CAWRDTVGEDNEKLFF. V gene TRBV30 combines with J gene TRBJ1-4, with D perhaps TRBD1 (5 bases). Trimming stripped 3 bases from V and 4 bases from J, with 18 bases between. Germline CDR1 reads GTSNPN; CDR2 reads SVGIG (reference sequence). The CDR3 runs to 16 residues.

The rearrangement uses TRBV6-1 and TRBJ2-2, with TRBD2 matching over 13 bases. V lost 5 bases, J lost 8 bases, and 11 bases stayed unmatched. There are 17 residues in the CDR3. Per germline, CDR1 MNHNS and CDR2 SASEGT. This CDR3 is CASSQGTSGTSRGELFF. CDR3 bases: TGTGCCAGCAGTCAAGGGACTAGCGGGACGTCTAGGGGGGAGCTGTTTTTT.

The J gene is TRBJ2-3, the V gene TRBV15; 8 nucleotides match TRBD2. Germline-derived CDR1 and CDR2 are LNHNV and YYDKDF (reference sequence). V shed 5 bases, J shed 3 bases, and the junction held 10 bases outside the gene matches. This CDR3 contains 16 residues. CDR3: CATSPAGSGTTDTQYF. In nucleotides, the CDR3 is TGTGCCACCAGCCCCGCAGGTAGCGGGACTACAGATACGCAGTATTTT.

The V gene is TRBV5-1, the J gene TRBJ2-1; D might be TRBD2 (7 bases). Between the trimmed V and J ends, which lost 5 bases and 10 bases, there was a span of 25 bases. Germline-derived CDR1 and CDR2 are SGHRS and YFSETQ. The CDR3 is 16 residues long. The CDR3 bases are TGCGCCAGCAGGCTCGGGGGCGGCGGGAGTGCTCGAGAGCAGTTCTTC. Its protein is CASRLGGGGSAREQFF.

This clone was counted between two and nine times. The rearrangement links TRBV4-2 to TRBJ2-3; 16 nucleotides agree with TRBD2. This CDR3 contains 18 residues. Germline CDR1 is LGHNA and CDR2 is YNFKEQ. The V segment lost 0 bases and the J segment 2 bases; nucleotides outside the gene matches: 2. The CDR3 DNA follows: TGTGCCAGCAGCCAAGATGGGACTAGCGGGGGGGACACAGATACGCAGTATTTT. This gives the protein CASSQDGTSGGDTDTQYF.

CDR3: CAWREPQRGRLSTDTQYF. CDR3 nucleotide sequence: TGTGCCTGGAGGGAACCCCAGCGGGGGCGCCTAAGCACAGATACGCAGTATTTT. V and J are TRBV30 and TRBJ2-3; 8 bases fit TRBD2. The CDR3 is 18 residues long. Losses at the gene ends were 3 bases for V and 0 bases for J; bases not matched to a gene: 14. Germline assignment: CDR1 GTSNPN and CDR2 SVGIG (reference sequence).

J is TRBJ1-2 and V is TRBV7-8, with D maybe TRBD1 (5 bases). The CDR3 contains 13 residues. Germline CDR1 reads SGHVS; CDR2 reads FQNEAQ. Trimming took off 4 bases at V and 4 bases at J, with 10 bases between the two ends. The chain's CDR3 is CASSSDSAYGYTF. As DNA, the CDR3 is TGTGCCAGCAGCTCTGACAGTGCCTATGGCTACACCTTC.

CDR3 protein: CASSLMVGTGNYEQYF. The DNA of the CDR3 is TGTGCCAGCAGTTTGATGGTGGGCACGGGGAACTACGAGCAGTACTTC. The V and J genes are TRBV27 and TRBJ2-7; the D gene is possibly TRBD2 (5 bases). The germline gives CDR1 MNHEY, CDR2 SMNVEV (reference sequence). The CDR3 extends over 16 amino acids. Trimming stripped 3 bases from V and 3 bases from J, with 18 bases between.

This clone was detected a few times. The rearrangement joins TRBV28 to TRBJ1-1; D call uncertain. CDR3 length: 14 residues. V was clipped by 3 bases and J by 1 base, with 9 bases between them. Germline CDR1 is MDHEN and CDR2 is SYDVKM. In DNA form, the CDR3 reads TGTGCCAGCAGTTTGGGCTCGTCGAACACTGAAGCTTTCTTT. It yields the protein CASSLGSSNTEAFF.

The chain employs TRBV19 and TRBJ1-5, with D possibly being TRBD1 (5 bases). The CDR3 is 18 amino acids. V lost 6 bases and J lost 0, with 21 bases in between. Germline V gene lookup returns CDR1 LNHDA and CDR2 SQIVND (reference sequence). DNA for the CDR3: TGTGCCAGTAGCCTCGATGGGCCAGACAGTACTAGCAATCAGCCCCAGCATTTT. The encoded protein is CASSLDGPDSTSNQPQHF.